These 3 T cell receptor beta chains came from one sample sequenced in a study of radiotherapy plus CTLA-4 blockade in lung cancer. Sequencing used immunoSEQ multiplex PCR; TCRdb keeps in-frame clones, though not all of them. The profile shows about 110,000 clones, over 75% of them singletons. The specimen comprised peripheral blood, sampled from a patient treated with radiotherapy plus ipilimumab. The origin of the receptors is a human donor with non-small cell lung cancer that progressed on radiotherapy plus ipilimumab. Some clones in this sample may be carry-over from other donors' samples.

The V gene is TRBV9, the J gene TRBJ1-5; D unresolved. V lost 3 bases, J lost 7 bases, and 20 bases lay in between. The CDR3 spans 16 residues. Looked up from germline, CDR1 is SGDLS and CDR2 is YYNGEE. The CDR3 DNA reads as TGTGCCAGCAGCGCGAGTGACTGGGCCGGCGGGCAGCCCCAGCATTTT. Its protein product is CASSASDWAGGQPQHF.

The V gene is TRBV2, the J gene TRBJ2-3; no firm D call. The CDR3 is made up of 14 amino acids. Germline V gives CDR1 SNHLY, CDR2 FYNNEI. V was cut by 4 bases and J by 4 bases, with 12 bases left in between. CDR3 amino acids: CASSVWRQADTQYF. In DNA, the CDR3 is TGTGCCAGCAGTGTTTGGCGCCAAGCAGATACGCAGTATTTT.

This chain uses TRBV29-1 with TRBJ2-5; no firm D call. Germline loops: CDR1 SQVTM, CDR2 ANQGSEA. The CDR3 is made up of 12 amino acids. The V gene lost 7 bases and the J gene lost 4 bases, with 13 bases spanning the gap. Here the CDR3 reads CSAEGPAETQYF. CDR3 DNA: TGCAGCGCGGAAGGCCCAGCAGAGACCCAGTACTTC.